Given below is one TCR beta chain in context. V lost 5 bases and J lost 5, with 7 bases in between. Germline V gives CDR1 SEHNR, CDR2 FQNEAQ (reference sequence). The CDR3 loop spans 12 amino acids. Patients at the Seattle site were enrolled during active infection and followed longitudinally. Original analysis: Estimation of nucleated cell counts relied on the amplification of reference gene primers. Data came from immunoSEQ multiplex PCR; TCRdb stores just in-frame clones and leaves some out. V, J and clone size are taken as reported in that table, and D and trimming were inferred from the DNA itself. In the table there are roughly 210,000 clones, 84% of which are singletons. These data are taken from a study of blood T cell repertoires in COVID-19. Study background: T cells, B-cell-depleted T cells, or PBMCs provided the cDNA or gDNA that served as material.

J is TRBJ2-1 and V is TRBV7-9, with TRBD2 as a possible D gene (5 bases). Sequenced input: peripheral blood. This clonotype was sampled from a woman aged 80 or over with COVID-19, enrolled during active disease. CDR3 sequence: CASSRTDNEQFF. Written as DNA, the CDR3 is TGTGCCAGCAGCCGGACTGACAATGAGCAGTTCTTC.